What follows is one T cell receptor beta chain and its context. No antigen is known for it. Here immunoSEQ multiplex PCR was the method, and the copy in TCRdb shows in-frame clones only, minus some. The repertoire consists of 10,000 or so clones, with roughly 71% occurring once and the leading ten covering 25% to 35%. These data originate in a study of OX40 agonist ivuxolimab in advanced cancers. Across the whole study: A history of anti-PD-1, anti-PD-L1 or anti-CTLA-4 therapy was acceptable, and 40% had some. Study-level findings and limits: Among the lowest levels of clonal expansion were found in partial responders at 0.1-3.0 mg/kg. Within 6 weeks, CD4+ and CD8+ blood T cells expanded clonally at 0.1 to 3.0 mg/kg.

This receptor was identified in an adult with an advanced solid tumor such as melanoma, head and neck, liver or kidney cancer. Sequencing was performed on CD4+ or CD8+ T cells sorted from blood, taken in a trial of the OX40 agonist ivuxolimab.

DNA for the CDR3: TGTGCCAGCAGCTACGGTGGTGGAGCTAATGAAAAACTGTTTTTT. Its translation: CASSYGGGANEKLFF. The V call is TRBV9, the J call TRBJ1-4; D is undetermined. Trimming removed 4 bases at V and 3 bases at J, with 13 bases between. CDR3 length equals 15 residues. The germline V gene has CDR1 SGDLS and CDR2 YYNGEE.